This T cell receptor (beta chain) derives from a study of blood T cell repertoires in COVID-19. Germline V gene data show CDR1 as SQVTM and CDR2 as ANQGSEA. Trimming removed 6 bases at V and 5 bases at J, with 11 bases between. CDR3 length: 12 amino acids. Generated by immunoSEQ multiplex PCR, the TCRdb table keeps only in-frame clones and is missing some. The repertoire holds 180,000 or so clones, with roughly 80% as singletons. The V and J genes are TRBV29-1 and TRBJ2-1; D possibly corresponds to TRBD1 (6 bases). The sequenced sample consisted of peripheral blood. This sequence was found in a human donor with acute or convalescent COVID-19. The donor label of this sample is uncertain. The CDR3 reads CSVRPGDNEQFF. In DNA form, the CDR3 reads TGCAGCGTCCGTCCAGGGGACAATGAGCAGTTCTTC.